These 11 T cell receptor beta chains came from one sample sequenced in a study of T cell repertoires in cytomegalovirus infection. Which antigens these TCRs recognize remains unknown. One entry per CDR3 protein, called by TCRdb with MiXCR from the reads. Of hundreds of thousands of distinct CDR3 sequences listed, roughly a third are singletons. The sample was cultured PBMCs, taken from culture after CMV antigen stimulation. The receptors were sampled from a human donor in good health (CMV status not recorded). Some clones in this sample may be carry-over from other donors' samples.

The rearrangement joins TRBV11-2 to TRBJ2-1; TRBD2 matches 9 bases. V was clipped by 2 bases and J by 5 bases; unmatched bases: 4. The CDR3 is 15 residues long. The germline CDR1 and CDR2 sequences are SGHAT and FQNNGV. The CDR3 reads CASSLLAGNHNEQFF. The CDR3 DNA follows: TGTGCCAGCAGCTTACTAGCGGGAAATCACAATGAGCAGTTCTTC.

This clonotype was counted between two and nine times. The chain recombines TRBV7-8 with TRBJ1-1, with TRBD1 as a possible D gene (5 bases). Trimming stripped 3 bases from V and 11 bases from J, with 19 bases between. The CDR3 sequence is 14 residues long. Germline values: CDR1 SGHVS, CDR2 FQNEAQ. As DNA, the CDR3 is TGTGCCAGCAGCTTCTCAGGGTTCGGGACCGCGGCTTTCTTT. Translation gives CASSFSGFGTAAFF.

In its sample, this clonotype was seen a few times. The CDR3 DNA is TGTGCCAGCAGCCCAACAGGGGGTTTGACCATCTACGAGCAGTACTTC. This sequence encodes CASSPTGGLTIYEQYF. This rearrangement joins TRBV28 to TRBJ2-7; 8 bases are shared with TRBD1. The CDR3 consists of 16 residues. From germline, CDR1 is MDHEN and CDR2 SYDVKM. V shed 6 bases and J 3 bases; nucleotides not matched to a gene: 13.

This clonotype was seen only a few times. The chain has TRBV12-3 or TRBV12-4 and TRBJ2-3; D ambiguous. The germline V and J ends were trimmed by 4 bases and 2 bases, with 10 bases remaining between them. The CDR3 contains 14 residues. The CDR3 DNA follows: TGTGCCAGCAGTTCAGGACGGACCACAGATACGCAGTATTTT. Its translation is CASSSGRTTDTQYF.

The J gene is TRBJ1-5, the V gene TRBV7-8; TRBD1 might be the D (5 bases). V was clipped by 5 bases and J by 3 bases, with 20 bases between them. Per the germline V gene, CDR1 is SGHVS and CDR2 is FQNEAQ. The CDR3 runs to 17 residues. The CDR3, as DNA: TGTGCCAGCAGCCCCAGGGCGGCTTTGGGGATCAATCAGCCCCAGCATTTT. This encodes CASSPRAALGINQPQHF.

This clonotype showed up just once. V is TRBV7-9 and J is TRBJ1-4; D uncertain. This CDR3 has 15 amino acids. The germline CDR1 and CDR2 sequences are SEHNR and FQNEAQ (reference sequence). Trimming took 5 bases from V and 0 from J, leaving 10 bases between them. CDR3 amino acids: CASSPYSATNEKLFF. Written as DNA, the CDR3 is TGTGCCAGCAGCCCATATTCGGCAACTAATGAAAAACTGTTTTTT.

This chain uses TRBV29-1 with TRBJ1-6, with 7 bases that match TRBD1. This CDR3 has 14 amino acids. Trimming took 7 bases from V and 4 from J; bases not matched to a gene: 7. Germline assignment: CDR1 SQVTM and CDR2 ANQGSEA. CDR3 nucleotide sequence: TGCAGCGCATGGACAGGAGATTATAATTCACCCCTCCACTTT. Translated, it gives CSAWTGDYNSPLHF.

The V gene is TRBV7-2, the J gene TRBJ1-6; TRBD1 aligns across 7 bases. Germline-derived CDR1 and CDR2 are SGHTA and FQGNSA. The length of the CDR3 is 15 residues. J gave up 8 bases and V 5 bases, and 9 bases lay outside the gene matches. CDR3 protein: CASSLLGQVDSPLHF. CDR3 coding DNA: TGTGCCAGCAGCCTACTTGGACAGGTGGATTCACCCCTCCACTTT.

This chain uses TRBV24-1 with TRBJ2-1; possible D gene TRBD2, 6 bases. V lost 0 bases and J lost 4, with 12 bases in between. The germline V gene encodes CDR1 KGHDR and CDR2 SFDVKD. This CDR3 has 16 amino acids. The CDR3 sequence: CATSDLGGTGYNEQFF. The CDR3 nucleotides read TGTGCCACCAGTGATTTGGGAGGGACGGGTTACAATGAGCAGTTCTTC.

The chain recombines TRBV3-1 with TRBJ1-1; D is undetermined. V gave up 0 bases and J gave up 1 base, with 6 bases separating them. The CDR3 spans 14 residues. The germline V gene encodes CDR1 LGHDT and CDR2 YNNKEL (reference sequence). The CDR3 bases are TGTGCCAGCAGCCAAGAAAATCGGAACACTGAAGCTTTCTTT. Translated, it gives CASSQENRNTEAFF.

CDR3 amino acids: CSVGGAEPFF. The CDR3 region has the DNA TGCAGCGTCGGAGGGGCCGAACCGTTCTTT. J is TRBJ1-1 and V is TRBV29-1; perhaps TRBD1 as D (5 bases). The ends were cut back, 6 bases at V and 14 bases at J, with 16 bases in the middle. The CDR3 runs 10 residues. CDR1 and CDR2 from the germline V gene are SQVTM and ANQGSEA.